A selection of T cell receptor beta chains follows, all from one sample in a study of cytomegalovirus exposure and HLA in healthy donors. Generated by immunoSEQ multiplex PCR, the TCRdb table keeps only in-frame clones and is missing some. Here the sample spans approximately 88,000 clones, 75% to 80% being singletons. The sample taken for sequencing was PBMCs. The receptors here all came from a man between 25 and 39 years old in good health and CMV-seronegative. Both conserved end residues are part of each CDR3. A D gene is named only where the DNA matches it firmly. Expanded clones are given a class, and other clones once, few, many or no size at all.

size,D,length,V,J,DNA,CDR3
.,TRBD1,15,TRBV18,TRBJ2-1,TGTGCCAGCTCACCTCAGGGGGTCTCCTACAATGAGCAGTTCTTC,CASSPQGVSYNEQFF
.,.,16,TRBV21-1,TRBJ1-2,TGTGCCAGCAGCAAAGCCCCCTTAGTCCATGACTATGGCTACACCTTC,CASSKAPLVHDYGYTF
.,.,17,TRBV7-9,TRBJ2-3,TGTGCCAGCAGCTTGGAAATCGGGACAACAAGCACAGATACGCAGTATTTT,CASSLEIGTTSTDTQYF
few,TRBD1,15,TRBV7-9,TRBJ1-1,TGTGCCAGCAGACAAAAGGACAGGTTGAACACTGAAGCTTTCTTT,CASRQKDRLNTEAFF
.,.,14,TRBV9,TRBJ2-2,TGTGCCAGCAGCGTCGACTCCCCCACCGGGGAGCTGTTTTTT,CASSVDSPTGELFF
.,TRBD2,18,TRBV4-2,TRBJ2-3,TGTGCCAGCAGCCAATACGGTGGCAGAGCGGGGGGCCTGGTTACGCAGTATTTT,CASSQYGGRAGGLVTQYF
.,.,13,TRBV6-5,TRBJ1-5,TGTGCCAGCAGTTACCAAGAGAATCAGCCCCAGCATTTT,CASSYQENQPQHF
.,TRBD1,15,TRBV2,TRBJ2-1,TGTGCCAGCAGTGACCAGGGACAGCTCTACAATGAGCAGTTCTTC,CASSDQGQLYNEQFF
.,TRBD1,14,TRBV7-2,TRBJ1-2,TGTGCCAGCAGCTTGCACGGGACAGGGTTAGGCTACACCTTC,CASSLHGTGLGYTF
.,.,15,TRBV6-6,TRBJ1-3,TGTGCCAGCAGTTACTCGATCCCGGGTCGAAACACCATATATTTT,CASSYSIPGRNTIYF
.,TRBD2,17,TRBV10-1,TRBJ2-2,TGCGCCAGCAGTGATCTCGGCGGGGGGGGCGCCACCGGGGAGCTGTTTTTT,CASSDLGGGGATGELFF
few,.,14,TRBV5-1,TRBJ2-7,TGCGCCAGCAGCTTGGGGTCCCCGAGTTACGAGCAGTACTTC,CASSLGSPSYEQYF
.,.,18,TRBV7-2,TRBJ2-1,TGTGCCAGCAGCTTAGCCCGGGGGGGGACAGGGTATCTCAATGAGCAGTTCTTC,CASSLARGGTGYLNEQFF
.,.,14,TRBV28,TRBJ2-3,TGTGCCACTATTGAGGGCTCGGCGGGAGATACGCAGTATTTT,CATIEGSAGDTQYF